This is a list of T cell receptor beta chains from one sample in a study of shared clonotypes between healthy human individuals. Sequencing was performed with immunoSEQ multiplex PCR; in TCRdb, only in-frame clones are kept and a portion is missing. The table shows about 690,000 clones, with about 90% occurring only once. Sequencing input: memory CD8+ T cells from PBMCs. Receptors originate from a man younger than 35 in good health. Some clones in this sample may be carry-over from other donors' samples. The CDR3 runs from the conserved cysteine through the conserved F or W. The D gene is left open where the match is weak. A clone size is listed for some rows: how often the clone was seen (once, few, many), or a class if it is expanded.

V gene: TRBV29-1
D gene: NA
J gene: TRBJ2-6
clone size: NA
CDR3 length: 14
CDR3 DNA: TGCTGCAGGGCAGGGGCCTCTGGGGCCAACGTCCTGACTTTC
CDR3 protein: CCRAGASGANVLTF

V gene: TRBV28
D gene: NA
J gene: TRBJ1-1
clone size: NA
CDR3 length: 16
CDR3 DNA: TGTGCCAGCAGTTCTAGTCCCGGACGCGTGGACACTGAAGCTTTCTTT
CDR3 protein: CASSSSPGRVDTEAFF

V gene: TRBV19
D gene: NA
J gene: TRBJ2-2
clone size: NA
CDR3 length: 14
CDR3 DNA: TGTGCCAGTAGGTGGGGCAGAAACACCGGGGAGCTGTTTTTT
CDR3 protein: CASRWGRNTGELFF

V gene: TRBV28
D gene: NA
J gene: TRBJ2-1
clone size: NA
CDR3 length: 17
CDR3 DNA: TGTGCCAGCAGTTTGCCGGGGCCACTCGATTCCTACAATGAGCAGTTCTTC
CDR3 protein: CASSLPGPLDSYNEQFF

V gene: TRBV2
D gene: TRBD1
J gene: TRBJ2-7
clone size: NA
CDR3 length: 15
CDR3 DNA: TGTGCCAGCAGTGCAAGGGGGACAGGGCCCTACGAGCAGTACTTC
CDR3 protein: CASSARGTGPYEQYF

V gene: TRBV5-4
D gene: TRBD1
J gene: TRBJ1-2
clone size: NA
CDR3 length: 16
CDR3 DNA: TGTGCCAGCAGCAAGGACAGGGAGTGGGTCTCTAAAGGCTACACCTTC
CDR3 protein: CASSKDREWVSKGYTF

V gene: TRBV19
D gene: NA
J gene: TRBJ2-7
clone size: NA
CDR3 length: 11
CDR3 DNA: TGTGCCAACGCACCCTTCTACGAGCAGTACTTC
CDR3 protein: CANAPFYEQYF

V gene: TRBV14
D gene: NA
J gene: TRBJ2-1
clone size: NA
CDR3 length: 15
CDR3 DNA: TGTGCCAGCAGCCAAGATTGGGGAGTTGGGAATGAGCAGTTCTTC
CDR3 protein: CASSQDWGVGNEQFF

V gene: TRBV10-3
D gene: NA
J gene: TRBJ2-7
clone size: NA
CDR3 length: 12
CDR3 DNA: TGTGCCATCAGTGACCTGAGGGGCGAGCAGTACTTC
CDR3 protein: CAISDLRGEQYF

V gene: TRBV4-1
D gene: NA
J gene: TRBJ2-7
clone size: NA
CDR3 length: 14
CDR3 DNA: TGCGCCAGCAGCCCCAGAGAAAGAAGGGACGAGCAGTACTTC
CDR3 protein: CASSPRERRDEQYF

V gene: TRBV28
D gene: NA
J gene: TRBJ2-2
clone size: NA
CDR3 length: 14
CDR3 DNA: TGTGCCAGCAGTTTCGGGAGGAACACCGGGGAGCTGTTTTTT
CDR3 protein: CASSFGRNTGELFF

V gene: TRBV27
D gene: TRBD2
J gene: TRBJ2-5
clone size: NA
CDR3 length: 15
CDR3 DNA: TGTGCCAGCAGTTTATCGACTAGCGGGGGTGAGACCCAGTACTTC
CDR3 protein: CASSLSTSGGETQYF

V gene: TRBV5-1
D gene: NA
J gene: TRBJ1-1
clone size: few
CDR3 length: 14
CDR3 DNA: TGCGCCAGCAGCTTCGACTCGTTGAACACTGAAGCTTTCTTT
CDR3 protein: CASSFDSLNTEAFF

V gene: TRBV13
D gene: TRBD2
J gene: TRBJ2-2
clone size: NA
CDR3 length: 14
CDR3 DNA: TGTGCCAGCAGCACCGGGACTAGCGCCGGGGAGCTGTTTTTT
CDR3 protein: CASSTGTSAGELFF

V gene: TRBV14
D gene: NA
J gene: TRBJ2-7
clone size: NA
CDR3 length: 14
CDR3 DNA: TGTGCCAGCAGCCAATCGGGGCCCTACTACGAGCAGTACTTC
CDR3 protein: CASSQSGPYYEQYF

V gene: TRBV27
D gene: TRBD1
J gene: TRBJ2-7
clone size: NA
CDR3 length: 14
CDR3 DNA: TGTGCCAGCAGTGGACAGGGGAGAAAATACGAGCAGTACTTC
CDR3 protein: CASSGQGRKYEQYF

V gene: TRBV23-1
D gene: NA
J gene: TRBJ2-2
clone size: NA
CDR3 length: 20
CDR3 DNA: TGCGCCAGCAGCCTACACAGGGGGCCCCAACTAGCGGCTCACACCGGGGAGCTGTTTTTT
CDR3 protein: CASSLHRGPQLAAHTGELFF

V gene: TRBV28
D gene: NA
J gene: TRBJ2-7
clone size: once
CDR3 length: 15
CDR3 DNA: TGTGCCAGCAGCCCAGAGGGACTCCAGGCCTACGAGCAGTACTTC
CDR3 protein: CASSPEGLQAYEQYF